The 14 T cell receptor beta chains below all came from one sample that was sequenced in a study of CD8 T cells in Susac syndrome. Random hexamers primed reverse transcription of about 0.5 to 1 ug RNA. TCRdb processed the immunoSEQ multiplex PCR reads anew with MiXCR; each CDR3 protein has one entry. The data contain hundreds of thousands of distinct CDR3 sequences, 95% of them singletons. Sequencing used CD4+ T cells from PBMCs. These receptors all come from a human donor with multiple sclerosis.

This clonotype occurred once. The J gene is TRBJ2-3, the V gene TRBV14; the match to TRBD2 covers 10 bases. The CDR3 totals 16 residues. The V gene's germline CDR1 is SGHDN and CDR2 FVKESK. The V and J ends lost 1 base and 4 bases, in that order; junction bases with no gene match: 5. Here the CDR3 DNA reads TGTGCCAGCAGCCAAGGTCCTAGCGGGGGATCAGATACGCAGTATTTT. It is translated as CASSQGPSGGSDTQYF.

This clonotype was seen just once. The chain has TRBV27 and TRBJ2-7; 11 nucleotides line up with TRBD2. The CDR3 runs to 15 residues. Germline-derived CDR1 and CDR2 are MNHEY and SMNVEV (reference sequence). The ends lost 7 bases at V and 2 bases at J; junction bases unmatched: 7. CDR3 bases: TGTGCCAGCATTCGGCTAGCGGGAGGACCCTACGAGCAGTACTTC. Translation: CASIRLAGGPYEQYF.

The chain has TRBV29-1 and TRBJ2-1; 7 positions agree with TRBD2. Losses at the gene ends were 0 bases for V and 5 bases for J; bases not matched to a gene: 10. Germline V lookup: CDR1 SQVTM, CDR2 ANQGSEA. The CDR3 loop spans 16 amino acids. The CDR3 protein is CSVEDRGRVYHNEQFF. The CDR3 DNA sequence: TGCAGCGTTGAAGATCGTGGGAGGGTTTACCACAATGAGCAGTTCTTC.

The chain has TRBV27 and TRBJ1-4; no definite D call. Per germline, CDR1 MNHEY and CDR2 SMNVEV (reference sequence). The CDR3 is made up of 14 amino acids. With 5 bases removed from V and 0 bases from J, the gap between germline ends came to 7 bases. For the CDR3, the DNA is TGTGCCAGCAGTATCATGCCAACTAATGAAAAACTGTTTTTT. Translating gives CASSIMPTNEKLFF.

The V gene is TRBV4-1, the J gene TRBJ1-2; D may be TRBD1 (5 bases). The germline CDR1 and CDR2 sequences are MGHRA and YSYEKL. CDR3 length: 14 amino acids. V lost 4 bases to trimming and J lost 6 bases, with 15 bases between them. CDR3 amino acids: CASSLTAGSDGYTF. CDR3 nucleotides: TGCGCCAGCAGCCTTACGGCAGGGTCGGATGGCTACACCTTC.

The chain is built from TRBV7-8 and TRBJ1-2; TRBD1 aligns across 7 bases. Germline V gene lookup returns CDR1 SGHVS and CDR2 FQNEAQ. With V trimmed by 0 bases and J by 1 base, 2 bases remained unmatched. This CDR3 contains 15 residues. CDR3 nucleotides: TGTGCCAGCAGCTTAGCCGGGACAGTTAACTATGGCTACACCTTC. It is translated as CASSLAGTVNYGYTF.

The J gene is TRBJ2-7, the V gene TRBV30; D remains unclear. V lost 0 bases and J 2 bases, leaving 8 bases between the germline ends. The CDR3 has 13 residues. The germline V gene encodes CDR1 GTSNPN and CDR2 SVGIG (reference sequence). CDR3 nucleotide sequence: TGTGCCTGGAGTGTACGTACGACCTACGAGCAGTACTTC. This translates into CAWSVRTTYEQYF.

The chain recombines TRBV29-1 with TRBJ2-1; 8 positions agree with TRBD2. The CDR3 runs 14 residues. V was pared by 5 bases and J by 5 bases, with 8 bases of the junction left unmatched. Germline CDR1 reads SQVTM; CDR2 reads ANQGSEA. The CDR3 loop is CSVLLQRENNEQFF. CDR3 coding DNA: TGCAGCGTTCTACTTCAGCGGGAGAACAATGAGCAGTTCTTC.

Here the CDR3 DNA reads TGCAGTGCTCGAGGGAGCTCCTACGAGCAGTACTTC. This encodes CSARGSSYEQYF. This chain connects TRBV20-1 to TRBJ2-7; possibly TRBD2 for D (5 bases). V lost 5 bases, J lost 0 bases, and 8 bases lay in between. The length of the CDR3 is 12 residues. Germline CDR1 DFQATT, CDR2 SNEGSKA (reference sequence).

The V and J genes are TRBV12-3 or TRBV12-4 and TRBJ2-3; no firm D call. V lost 6 bases to trimming and J lost 4 bases, with 11 bases between them. The CDR3 sequence is 13 residues long. CDR3 region: CASRWASADTQYF. In nucleotides, the CDR3 is TGTGCCAGCAGGTGGGCTAGTGCAGATACGCAGTATTTT.

The CDR3 here is CASSSTGRGSNQPQHF. DNA for the CDR3: TGTGCCAGCAGTTCGACAGGGAGGGGGAGCAATCAGCCCCAGCATTTT. V usage is TRBV6-5 and J usage is TRBJ1-5, with 7 nucleotides matching TRBD1. The CDR3 totals 16 residues. J gave up 1 base and V 4 bases, and 7 bases lay outside the gene matches. Germline lookup yields CDR1 MNHEY and CDR2 SVGAGI.

V and J are TRBV29-1 and TRBJ2-5, with 10 bases lining up with TRBD2. Trimming cost V 6 bases and J 2 bases; bases outside gene matches: 9. The CDR3 consists of 15 residues. Germline V gene data show CDR1 as SQVTM and CDR2 as ANQGSEA. The CDR3: CSVVSGGSWQETQYF. In DNA form, the CDR3 reads TGCAGCGTCGTTAGCGGGGGGAGTTGGCAAGAGACCCAGTACTTC.

The chain employs TRBV20-1 and TRBJ2-7; possible D gene TRBD1, 6 bases. The CDR3 extends over 13 amino acids. Trimming shortened V by 3 bases and J by 1 base, and 10 bases separated the two germline ends. Germline CDR1 is DFQATT and CDR2 is SNEGSKA (reference sequence). The CDR3: CSASRTESYEQYF. DNA for the CDR3: TGCAGTGCTAGTCGGACAGAATCCTACGAGCAGTACTTC.

The rearrangement uses TRBV15 and TRBJ1-2; 9 nucleotides line up with TRBD1. There are 14 residues in the CDR3. Germline V gives CDR1 LNHNV, CDR2 YYDKDF (reference sequence). Germline trimming cut 3 bases from V and 5 bases from J; bases unmatched to any gene: 4. The CDR3 DNA is TGTGCCACCAGCAGCGGCGGGACAGGGTATGGCTACACCTTC. This translates into CATSSGGTGYGYTF.